This T cell receptor beta chain was recorded in a study of T cell repertoires in cytomegalovirus infection. As to this clonotype: What it recognizes is unknown.

Study conclusions and caveats: Cumulative public TCR beta family frequency identified CMV carriers with the relevant HLA.

One entry per CDR3 protein, called by TCRdb with MiXCR from the reads. The sample shows about 770,000 distinct CDR3 sequences, roughly 28% of them seen only once. V was pared by 3 bases and J by 7 bases, with 13 bases between. Germline-derived CDR1 and CDR2 are SGHNT and YENEEA. This CDR3 contains 15 residues. The sequences come from cultured CD8+ T cells from PBMCs, collected from culture after CMV antigen stimulation. This TCR derives from a human donor in good health (CMV status not recorded). Some clones in this sample may be carry-over from other donors' samples. This rearrangement joins TRBV11-3 to TRBJ1-6, with D hard to call. CDR3 sequence reads: CASSFVSRRNSPLHF. As DNA, the CDR3 is TGTGCCAGCAGCTTCGTCAGCCGACGGAATTCACCCCTCCACTTT.